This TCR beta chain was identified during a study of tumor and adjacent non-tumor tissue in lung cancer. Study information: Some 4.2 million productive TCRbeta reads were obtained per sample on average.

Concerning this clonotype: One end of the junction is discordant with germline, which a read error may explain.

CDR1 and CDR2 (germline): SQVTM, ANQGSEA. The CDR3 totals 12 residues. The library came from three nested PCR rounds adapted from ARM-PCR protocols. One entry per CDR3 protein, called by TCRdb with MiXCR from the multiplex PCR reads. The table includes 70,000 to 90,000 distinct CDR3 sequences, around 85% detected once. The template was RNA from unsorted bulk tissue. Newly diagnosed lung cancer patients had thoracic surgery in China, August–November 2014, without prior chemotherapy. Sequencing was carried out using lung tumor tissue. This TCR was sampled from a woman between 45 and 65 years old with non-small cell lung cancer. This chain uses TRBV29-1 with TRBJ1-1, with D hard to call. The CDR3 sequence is CSVVTSAYEALF. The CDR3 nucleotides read TGCAGCGTTGTTACTTCGGCCTATGAAGCTTTATTT.